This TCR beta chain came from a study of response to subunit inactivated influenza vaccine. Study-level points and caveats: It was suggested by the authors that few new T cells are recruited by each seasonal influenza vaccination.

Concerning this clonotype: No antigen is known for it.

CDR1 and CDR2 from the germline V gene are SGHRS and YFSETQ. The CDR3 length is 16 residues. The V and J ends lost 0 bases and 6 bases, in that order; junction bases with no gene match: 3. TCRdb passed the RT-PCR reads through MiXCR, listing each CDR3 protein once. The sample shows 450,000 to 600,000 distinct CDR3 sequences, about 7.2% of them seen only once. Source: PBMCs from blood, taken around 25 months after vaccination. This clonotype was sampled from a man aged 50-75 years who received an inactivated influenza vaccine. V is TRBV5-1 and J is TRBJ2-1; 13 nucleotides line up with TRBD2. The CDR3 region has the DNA TGCGCCAGCAGCTTGGGGGGGACTAGCGGGATCAATGAGCAGTTCTTC. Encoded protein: CASSLGGTSGINEQFF.